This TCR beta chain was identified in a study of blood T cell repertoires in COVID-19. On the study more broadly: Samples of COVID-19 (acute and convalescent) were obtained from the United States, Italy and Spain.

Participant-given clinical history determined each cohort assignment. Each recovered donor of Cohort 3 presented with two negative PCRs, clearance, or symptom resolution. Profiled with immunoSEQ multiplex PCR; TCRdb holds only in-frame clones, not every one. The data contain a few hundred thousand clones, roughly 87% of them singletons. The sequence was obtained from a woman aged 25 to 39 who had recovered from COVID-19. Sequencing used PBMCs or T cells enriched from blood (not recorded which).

The DNA for the CDR3 is TGTGCCAGCAGTTACCCCGGGGGGGGTGAAAAACTGTTTTTT. It codes for CASSYPGGGEKLFF. V gene TRBV6-2 or TRBV6-3 combines with J gene TRBJ1-4; D possibly corresponds to TRBD1 (5 bases). Germline V gene data show CDR1 as MNHEY and CDR2 as SVGEGT. V lost 2 bases and J lost 7, with 11 bases in between. The CDR3 is 14 amino acids.